The 9 T cell receptor beta chains below were found in one sample sequenced in a study of T cells in localized non-small cell lung cancer. Using immunoSEQ multiplex PCR, the repertoire was profiled, and TCRdb retains in-frame clones only, with some absent. The table has some 90,000 clones, around 90% seen once. The source was peripheral blood, collected before any cancer treatment. These receptors all come from a man aged 40 to 70 with stage I squamous cell lung carcinoma.

The chain joins TRBV10-3 to TRBJ1-2; D is unresolved. Germline lookup yields CDR1 ENHRY and CDR2 SYGVKD. The CDR3 totals 12 residues. Trimming stripped 2 bases from V and 3 bases from J, with 4 bases between. The DNA of the CDR3 is TGTGCCATCAGTGAGATCTACTATGGCTACACCTTC. Its translation is CAISEIYYGYTF.

The chain carries TRBV5-8 and TRBJ2-7, with D maybe TRBD2 (6 bases). CDR3 length: 15 amino acids. Germline CDR1 and CDR2: SGHTS and YDEGEE. V was cut by 4 bases and J by 2 bases, with 16 bases left in between. The CDR3 nucleotides are TGTGCCAGCAGCACGGGACTCTCCCTAACCTACGAGCAGTACTTC. It is translated as CASSTGLSLTYEQYF.

This chain uses TRBV5-6 with TRBJ1-1; possible D gene TRBD1, 5 bases. The CDR3 totals 14 residues. Germline CDR1 reads SGHDT; CDR2 reads YYEEEE. V was pared by 4 bases and J by 10 bases, with 20 bases between. CDR3 in amino acids: CASSRDALPWVAFF. In nucleotides, the CDR3 is TGTGCCAGCAGCCGGGACGCCCTTCCATGGGTAGCTTTCTTT.

The genes are TRBV15 and TRBJ1-5; TRBD1 aligns across 8 bases. The CDR3 spans 18 residues. Germline CDR1 is LNHNV and CDR2 is YYDKDF (reference sequence). The V gene end was trimmed by 1 base and the J gene end by 3 bases; junction bases not matched to a gene: 11. Written as DNA, the CDR3 is TGTGCCACCAGCAGAGGTGATTCCGCGGACAGGGTCAATCAGCCCCAGCATTTT. Protein: CATSRGDSADRVNQPQHF.

The chain recombines TRBV5-1 with TRBJ1-2; D is unresolved. Trimming stripped 1 base from V and 4 bases from J, with 5 bases between. Germline lookup yields CDR1 SGHRS and CDR2 YFSETQ. The CDR3 has 12 amino acids. The CDR3 is CASSLQSYGYTF. The CDR3 DNA sequence: TGCGCCAGCAGCTTGCAGAGCTATGGCTACACCTTC.

The rearrangement uses TRBV5-1 and TRBJ1-4; TRBD1 matches at 9 bases. With V trimmed by 4 bases and J by 8 bases, 9 bases remained unmatched. Germline CDR1 reads SGHRS; CDR2 reads YFSETQ. CDR3 length: 15 amino acids. The CDR3 sequence is CASSPGTGRNEKLFF. The DNA of the CDR3 is TGCGCCAGCAGCCCCGGGACAGGGAGGAACGAAAAACTGTTTTTT.

The chain is built from TRBV6-1 and TRBJ1-6; tentative D call: TRBD1 (5 bases). In germline, CDR1 is MNHNS, CDR2 SASEGT. Trimming cost V 1 base and J 13 bases, with 14 bases left between them. The CDR3 length is 14 residues. The CDR3 spells CASSEDWGRNPLHF. The CDR3 bases are TGTGCCAGCAGTGAAGATTGGGGGAGAAATCCCCTCCACTTT.

The chain couples TRBV5-5 to TRBJ2-7; no firm D call. There are 11 residues in the CDR3. The germline V gene has CDR1 SGHKS and CDR2 YYEKEE (reference sequence). The V end lost 2 bases, the J end lost 3 bases, and 3 bases lay between the germline ends. The CDR3 sequence is CASSLNYEQYF. CDR3 nucleotides: TGTGCCAGCAGCTTAAACTACGAGCAGTACTTC.

This chain uses TRBV5-1 with TRBJ1-5; TRBD1 is a possible D gene (5 bases). CDR3 length equals 14 residues. CDR1 is SGHRS and CDR2 is YFSETQ in the germline V gene. The ends were cut back, 3 bases at V and 8 bases at J, with 15 bases in the middle. The CDR3 region is CASSSGGGNEPQHF. The CDR3, as DNA: TGCGCCAGCAGCTCAGGCGGGGGTAACGAGCCCCAGCATTTT. Full variable domain (rest looked up from reference TRBV5-1 and TRBJ1-5): KAGVTQTPRYLIKTRGQQVTLSCSPISGHRSVSWYQQTPGQGLQFLFEYFSETQRNKGNFPGRFSGRQFSNSRSEMNVSTLELGDSALYLCASSSGGGNEPQHFGDGTRLSIL.